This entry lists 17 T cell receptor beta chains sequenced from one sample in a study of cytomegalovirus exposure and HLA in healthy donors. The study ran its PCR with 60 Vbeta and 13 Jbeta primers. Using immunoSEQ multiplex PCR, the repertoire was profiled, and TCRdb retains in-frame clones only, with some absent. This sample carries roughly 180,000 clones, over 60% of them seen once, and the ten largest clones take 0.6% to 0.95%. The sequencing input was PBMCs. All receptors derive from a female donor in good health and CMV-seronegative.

The CDR3, as DNA: TGCGCCAGCAGCCAAGATGGTCGGGAAAGTAACTATGGCTACACCTTC. Protein: CASSQDGRESNYGYTF. J is TRBJ1-2 and V is TRBV4-1; D remains ambiguous. Germline values: CDR1 MGHRA, CDR2 YSYEKL. This CDR3 contains 16 residues. V dropped 0 bases and J dropped 1 base, with 12 bases sitting between them.

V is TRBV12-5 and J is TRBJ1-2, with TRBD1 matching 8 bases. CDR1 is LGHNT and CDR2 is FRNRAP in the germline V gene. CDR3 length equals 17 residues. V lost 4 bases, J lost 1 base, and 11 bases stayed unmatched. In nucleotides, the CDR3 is TGTGCTAGTGGTTCCCGACAGGGGAGCCTACTTAACTATGGCTACACCTTC. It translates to CASGSRQGSLLNYGYTF.

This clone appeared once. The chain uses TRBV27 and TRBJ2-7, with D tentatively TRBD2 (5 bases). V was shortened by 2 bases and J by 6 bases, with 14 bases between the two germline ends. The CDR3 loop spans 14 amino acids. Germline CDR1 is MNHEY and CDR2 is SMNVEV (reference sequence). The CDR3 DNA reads TGTGCCAGCAGTTTAGAGGGAAAGGGCGGCGAGCAGTACTTC. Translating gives CASSLEGKGGEQYF.

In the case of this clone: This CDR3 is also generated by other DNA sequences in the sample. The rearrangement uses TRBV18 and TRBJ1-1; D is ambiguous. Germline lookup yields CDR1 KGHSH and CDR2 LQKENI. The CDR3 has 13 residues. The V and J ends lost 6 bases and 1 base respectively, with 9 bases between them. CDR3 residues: CASSPAGNTEAFF. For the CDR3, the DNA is TGTGCCAGCTCGCCTGCAGGGAACACTGAAGCTTTCTTT.

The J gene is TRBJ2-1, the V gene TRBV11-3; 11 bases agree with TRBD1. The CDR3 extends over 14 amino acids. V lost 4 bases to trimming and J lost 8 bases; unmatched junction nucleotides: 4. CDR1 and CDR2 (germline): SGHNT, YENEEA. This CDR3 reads CASSSRTGGDEQFF. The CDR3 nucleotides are TGTGCCAGCAGCTCGAGGACAGGGGGCGATGAGCAGTTCTTC.

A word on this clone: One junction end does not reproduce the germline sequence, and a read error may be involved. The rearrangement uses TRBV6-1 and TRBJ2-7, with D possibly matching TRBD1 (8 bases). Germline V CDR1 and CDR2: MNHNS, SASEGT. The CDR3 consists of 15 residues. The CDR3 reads CASSDTGTGLIGRNF. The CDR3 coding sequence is TGTGCCAGCAGTGACACTGGGACAGGATTAATCGGGAGGAACTTC.

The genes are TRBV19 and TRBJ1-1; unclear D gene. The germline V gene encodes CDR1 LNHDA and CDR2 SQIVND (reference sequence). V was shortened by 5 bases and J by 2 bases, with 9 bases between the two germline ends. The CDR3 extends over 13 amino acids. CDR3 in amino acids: CASSPTPNTEAFF. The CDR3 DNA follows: TGTGCCAGTAGTCCGACACCAAACACTGAAGCTTTCTTT. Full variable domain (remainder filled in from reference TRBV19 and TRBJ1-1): DGGITQSPKYLFRKEGQNVTLSCEQNLNHDAMYWYRQDPGQGLRLIYYSQIVNDFQKGDIAEGYSVSREKKESFPLTVTSAQKNPTAFYLCASSPTPNTEAFFGQGTRLTVV.

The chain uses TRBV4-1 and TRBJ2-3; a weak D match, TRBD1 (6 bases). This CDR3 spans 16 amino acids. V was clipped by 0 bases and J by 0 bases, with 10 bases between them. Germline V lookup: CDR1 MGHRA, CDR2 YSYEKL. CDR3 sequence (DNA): TGCGCCAGCAGCCAAGATCAGGGGCATAGCACAGATACGCAGTATTTT. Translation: CASSQDQGHSTDTQYF.

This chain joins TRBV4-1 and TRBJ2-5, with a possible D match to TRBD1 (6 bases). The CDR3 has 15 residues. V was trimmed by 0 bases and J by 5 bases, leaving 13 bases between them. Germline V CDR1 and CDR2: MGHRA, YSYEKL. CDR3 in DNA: TGCGCCAGCAGCCAAGAAGGCAGGGGTTTTGAGACCCAGTACTTC. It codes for CASSQEGRGFETQYF.

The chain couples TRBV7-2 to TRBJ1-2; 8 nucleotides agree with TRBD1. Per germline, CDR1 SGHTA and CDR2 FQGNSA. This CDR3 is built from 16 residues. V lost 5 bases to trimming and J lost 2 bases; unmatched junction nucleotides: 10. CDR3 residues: CASSIPLQGGNYGYTF. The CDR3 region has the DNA TGTGCCAGCAGCATCCCCCTACAGGGGGGAAACTATGGCTACACCTTC.

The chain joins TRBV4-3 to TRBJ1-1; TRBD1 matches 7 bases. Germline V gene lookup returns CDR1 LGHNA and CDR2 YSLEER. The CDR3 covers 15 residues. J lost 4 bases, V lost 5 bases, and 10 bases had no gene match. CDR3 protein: CASSTRQGSGTEAFF. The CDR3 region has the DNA TGCGCCAGCAGCACTCGACAGGGATCGGGCACTGAAGCTTTCTTT.

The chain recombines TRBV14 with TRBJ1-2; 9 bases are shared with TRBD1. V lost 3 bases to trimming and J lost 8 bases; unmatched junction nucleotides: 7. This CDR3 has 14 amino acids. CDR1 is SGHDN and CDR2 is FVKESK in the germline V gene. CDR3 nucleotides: TGTGCCAGCAGCCAGCGTTGGACAGGGGAAGGCTACACCTTC. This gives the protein CASSQRWTGEGYTF. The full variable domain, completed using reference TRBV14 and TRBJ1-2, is EAGVTQFPSHSVIEKGQTVTLRCDPISGHDNLYWYRRVMGKEIKFLLHFVKESKQDESGMPNNRFLAERTGGTYSTLKVQPAELEDSGVYFCASSQRWTGEGYTFGSGTRLTVV.

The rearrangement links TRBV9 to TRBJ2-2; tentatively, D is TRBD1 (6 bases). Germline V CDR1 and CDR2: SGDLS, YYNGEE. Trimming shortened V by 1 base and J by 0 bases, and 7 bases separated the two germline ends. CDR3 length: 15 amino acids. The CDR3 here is CASSVQGTNTGELFF. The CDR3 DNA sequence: TGTGCCAGCAGCGTACAGGGGACGAACACCGGGGAGCTGTTTTTT. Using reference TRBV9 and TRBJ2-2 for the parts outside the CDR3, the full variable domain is DSGVTQTPKHLITATGQRVTLRCSPRSGDLSVYWYQQSLDQGLQFLIQYYNGEERAKGNILERFSAQQFPDLHSELNLSSLELGDSALYFCASSVQGTNTGELFFGEGSRLTVL.

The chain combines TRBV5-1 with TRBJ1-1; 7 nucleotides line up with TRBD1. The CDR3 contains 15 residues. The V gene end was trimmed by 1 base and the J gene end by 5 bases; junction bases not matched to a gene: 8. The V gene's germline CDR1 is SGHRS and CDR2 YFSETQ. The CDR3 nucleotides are TGCGCCAGCAGCTTGAGACAGGGATCGGGAACTGAAGCTTTCTTT. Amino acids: CASSLRQGSGTEAFF.

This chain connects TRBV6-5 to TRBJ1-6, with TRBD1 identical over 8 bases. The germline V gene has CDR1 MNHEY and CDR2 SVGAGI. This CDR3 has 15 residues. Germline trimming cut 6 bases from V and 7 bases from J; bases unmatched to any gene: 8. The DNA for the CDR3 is TGTGCCAGCAGCCCAAAACAGGGGGGGAATTCACCCCTCCACTTT. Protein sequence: CASSPKQGGNSPLHF.

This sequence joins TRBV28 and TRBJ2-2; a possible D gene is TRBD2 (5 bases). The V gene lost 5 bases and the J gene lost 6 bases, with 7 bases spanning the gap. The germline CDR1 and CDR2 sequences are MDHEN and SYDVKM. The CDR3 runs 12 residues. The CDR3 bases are TGTGCCAGCAGTGAGGGCTCCGGGGAGCTGTTTTTT. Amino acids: CASSEGSGELFF. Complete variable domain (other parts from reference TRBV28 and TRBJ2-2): DVKVTQSSRYLVKRTGEKVFLECVQDMDHENMFWYRQDPGLGLRLIYFSYDVKMKEKGDIPEGYSVSREKKERFSLILESASTNQTSMYLCASSEGSGELFFGEGSRLTVL.

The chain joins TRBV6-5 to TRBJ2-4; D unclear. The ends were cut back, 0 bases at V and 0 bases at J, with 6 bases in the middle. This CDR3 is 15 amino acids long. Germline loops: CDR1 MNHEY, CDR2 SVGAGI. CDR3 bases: TGTGCCAGCAGTTACTCGAGGCTAGCCAAAAACATTCAGTACTTC. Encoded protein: CASSYSRLAKNIQYF.